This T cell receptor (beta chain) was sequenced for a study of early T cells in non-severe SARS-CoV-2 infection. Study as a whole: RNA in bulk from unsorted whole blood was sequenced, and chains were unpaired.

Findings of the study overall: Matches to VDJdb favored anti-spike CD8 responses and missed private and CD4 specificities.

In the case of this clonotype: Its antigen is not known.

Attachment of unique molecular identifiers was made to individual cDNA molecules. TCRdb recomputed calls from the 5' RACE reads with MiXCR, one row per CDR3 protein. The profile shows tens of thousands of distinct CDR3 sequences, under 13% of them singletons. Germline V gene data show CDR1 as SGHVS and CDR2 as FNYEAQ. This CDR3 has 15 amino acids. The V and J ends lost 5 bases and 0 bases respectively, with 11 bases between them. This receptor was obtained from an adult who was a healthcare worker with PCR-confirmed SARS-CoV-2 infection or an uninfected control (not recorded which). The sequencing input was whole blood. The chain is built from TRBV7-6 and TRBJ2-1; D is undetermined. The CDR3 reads CASSPDPSSYNEQFF. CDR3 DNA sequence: TGTGCCAGCAGCCCCGACCCGAGCTCCTACAATGAGCAGTTCTTC.